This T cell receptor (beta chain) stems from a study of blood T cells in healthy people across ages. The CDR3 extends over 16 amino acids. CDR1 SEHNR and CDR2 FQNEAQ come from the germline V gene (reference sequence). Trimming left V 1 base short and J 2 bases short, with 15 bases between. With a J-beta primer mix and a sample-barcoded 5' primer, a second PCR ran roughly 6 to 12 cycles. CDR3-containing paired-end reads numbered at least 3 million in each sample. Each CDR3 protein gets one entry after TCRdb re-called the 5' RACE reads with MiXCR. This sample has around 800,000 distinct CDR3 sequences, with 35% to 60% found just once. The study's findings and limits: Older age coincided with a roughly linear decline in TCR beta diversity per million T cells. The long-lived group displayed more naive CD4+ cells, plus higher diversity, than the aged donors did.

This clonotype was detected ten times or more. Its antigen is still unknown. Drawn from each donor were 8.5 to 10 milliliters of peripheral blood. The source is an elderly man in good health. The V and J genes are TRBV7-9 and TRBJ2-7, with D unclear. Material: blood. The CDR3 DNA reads TGTGCCAGCAGCTTAGATGATGGGTATTCAGCCTACGAGCAGTACTTC. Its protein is CASSLDDGYSAYEQYF.